What follows are 8 T cell receptor beta chains derived from one specimen sequenced in a study of cytomegalovirus exposure and HLA in healthy donors. PCR primers comprised 60 Vbeta and 13 Jbeta primers. Generated by immunoSEQ multiplex PCR, the TCRdb table keeps only in-frame clones and is missing some. Among over 100,000 clones listed, less than 80% were seen once. The source material was PBMCs. These receptors originate from a woman in her 30s in good health and CMV-seronegative.

The genes are TRBV5-1 and TRBJ2-7; TRBD2 agrees at 10 bases. Trimming cost V 1 base and J 5 bases; bases outside gene matches: 9. CDR3 size: 16 residues. CDR1 and CDR2 (germline): SGHRS, YFSETQ. The CDR3 here is CASSLLLAGESDEQYF. The CDR3, as DNA: TGCGCCAGCAGCTTGTTGCTAGCGGGAGAATCAGACGAGCAGTACTTC.

Only a few counts were recorded for this clone. The chain recombines TRBV28 with TRBJ2-3; 10 nucleotides agree with TRBD2. After removal of 6 bases from V and 2 bases from J, the junction contained 2 bases not matched to a gene. This CDR3 spans 14 amino acids. Germline values: CDR1 MDHEN, CDR2 SYDVKM. In DNA form, the CDR3 reads TGTGCCAGCAGACTAGCGGGGAACACAGATACGCAGTATTTT. It yields the protein CASRLAGNTDTQYF.

This clone has just one count. The CDR3 nucleotides are TGTGCCAGCAAAGCGGGAGGGGGGAGCACAGATACGCAGTATTTT. Encoded protein: CASKAGGGSTDTQYF. The V and J genes are TRBV6-6 and TRBJ2-3, with TRBD2 matching over 10 bases. Per germline, CDR1 MNHNY and CDR2 SVGAGI (reference sequence). CDR3 length equals 15 residues. After removal of 7 bases from V and 0 bases from J, the junction contained 4 bases not matched to a gene.

Here the CDR3 DNA reads TGTGCCAGCAGCTTAAGAGCGGGGAGCTCCTACGAGCAGTACTTC. Amino acid sequence: CASSLRAGSSYEQYF. V gene TRBV7-2 combines with J gene TRBJ2-7, with 7 nucleotides matching TRBD2. V lost 2 bases to trimming and J lost 0 bases; unmatched junction nucleotides: 4. The length of the CDR3 is 15 residues. Germline assignment: CDR1 SGHTA and CDR2 FQGNSA.

The V gene is TRBV15, the J gene TRBJ1-4, with D maybe TRBD1 (5 bases). The germline V gene has CDR1 LNHNV and CDR2 YYDKDF (reference sequence). This CDR3 comprises 19 residues. The germline V and J ends were trimmed by 4 bases and 2 bases, with 23 bases remaining between them. The CDR3 loop reads CATSTPNRASEGTNEKLFF. The CDR3 nucleotides read TGTGCCACCAGCACGCCAAACCGGGCCTCGGAGGGGACTAATGAAAAACTGTTTTTT.

This rearrangement joins TRBV7-3 to TRBJ2-3; 12 bases map to TRBD1. From germline, CDR1 is SGHTA and CDR2 FQGTGA. V was clipped by 6 bases and J by 4 bases; unmatched bases: 11. This CDR3 is built from 17 residues. Written as DNA, the CDR3 is TGTGCCAGCAGTGGAACAAGAGGGGACAGGGGGCCAGATACGCAGTATTTT. The encoded protein is CASSGTRGDRGPDTQYF.

The gene calls are TRBV5-1 and TRBJ2-1; 13 bases are shared with TRBD2. The V gene end was trimmed by 7 bases and the J gene end by 2 bases; junction bases not matched to a gene: 6. This CDR3 region has 16 residues. The germline gives CDR1 SGHRS, CDR2 YFSETQ. The CDR3 here is CASGRGTSGAYNEQFF. CDR3 DNA: TGCGCCAGCGGGAGAGGGACTAGCGGGGCCTACAATGAGCAGTTCTTC.

The chain combines TRBV11-2 with TRBJ2-7, with a possible D match to TRBD1 (6 bases). Germline-derived CDR1 and CDR2 are SGHAT and FQNNGV. V shed 5 bases and J shed 5 bases, with 13 bases lying between them. This CDR3 is 13 amino acids long. The CDR3 nucleotides are TGTGCCAGCAGCCCTCAACAGGGCCACGAGCAGTACTTC. The encoded protein is CASSPQQGHEQYF.